The clone carrying this T cell receptor (beta chain) was counted many times. Its antigen is not identified. TCRdb independently ran MiXCR on the reads; one entry per CDR3 protein. The sample holds hundreds of thousands of distinct CDR3 sequences, 31% seen once. The data were taken from a study of T cell repertoires in cytomegalovirus infection. V was shortened by 5 bases and J by 2 bases, with 11 bases between the two germline ends. The V gene's germline CDR1 is SGHTA and CDR2 FQGNSA. The CDR3 consists of 14 residues. This clonotype was obtained from a human donor in good health (CMV status not recorded). Some clones in this sample may be carry-over from other donors' samples. The material was cultured CD8+ T cells from PBMCs, obtained from culture after CMV antigen stimulation. The rearrangement uses TRBV7-2 and TRBJ2-3; D gene unclear. In DNA, the CDR3 is TGTGCCAGCAGCCCGGTTACACTCACAGATACGCAGTATTTT. This sequence encodes CASSPVTLTDTQYF.